This T cell receptor (beta chain) is drawn from a study of blood T cells in healthy people across ages. Notes on the study in general: Age advanced and TCR beta diversity per million T cells fell, roughly linearly.

Details on this clonotype: Its antigen is unknown.

Primed by a sample-barcoded 5' primer and a J-beta primer mix, a second PCR proceeded for about 6 to 11 cycles. Each cDNA molecule carried a tag from a template-switch adaptor that contained 12 random nucleotides. Each CDR3 protein is one row after TCRdb ran MiXCR on the 5' RACE reads. Found here are 1,500,000 or so distinct CDR3 sequences, around 55% of them singletons; the top ten hold 6.5% to 8%. CDR3 length equals 15 residues. J was trimmed by 4 bases and V by 5 bases; bases with no gene match: 7. Germline V gene data show CDR1 as SEHNR and CDR2 as FQNEAQ (reference sequence). The sequence came from a young man in good health. The sequencing input was blood. V gene TRBV7-9 combines with J gene TRBJ2-1, with 8 bases matching TRBD2. CDR3 nucleotide sequence: TGTGCCAGCAGCCCTACGGGACTAGAGTACAATGAGCAGTTCTTC. It is translated as CASSPTGLEYNEQFF.